These 31 T cell receptor beta chains were sequenced from one sample in a study of tumour-infiltrating T cells in Burkitt lymphoma (TCRdb year 2020). Libraries were built with the immunoSEQ multiplex PCR assay. Sourced from immuneACCESS, this table was stored by TCRdb with only in-frame sequences that have V and J called. A share of the clones is absent; for the studies checked, an unresolved V gene accounts for under half, and the remainder has no known explanation. The sample records about 16,000 clones, about 80% of which are singletons. Of the sample, 2.1% falls within the top ten clones. Material for sequencing was tumor tissue. The source is a human donor with diffuse large B-cell lymphoma.

This clone has just one count. This chain links TRBV5-4 with TRBJ2-7, with 10 bases that match TRBD1. The CDR3 runs 19 residues. Germline lookup yields CDR1 SGHNT and CDR2 YYREEE (reference sequence). Unmatched junction bases numbered 19, after V lost 4 bases and J lost 3 bases. This CDR3 is CASSDPEIGTGAVGYEQYF. In DNA, the CDR3 is TGTGCCAGCAGCGACCCAGAGATCGGGACAGGGGCCGTCGGCTACGAGCAGTACTTC.

By sample share, this clone is medium-sized. The V and J genes are TRBV2 and TRBJ2-5; D could derive from TRBD1 or TRBD2 (6 bases each). Germline CDR1 reads SNHLY; CDR2 reads FYNNEI. V lost 11 bases and J 4 bases, leaving 20 bases between the germline ends. The CDR3 contains 14 residues. CDR3 residues: CAWGAGIIGETQYF. The CDR3 DNA follows: TGTGCCTGGGGGGCAGGGATAATAGGAGAGACCCAGTACTTC.

This clone was found once. The chain has TRBV18 and TRBJ2-1; D possibly corresponds to TRBD1 (5 bases). CDR3 length: 15 residues. In germline, CDR1 is KGHSH, CDR2 LQKENI. V was clipped by 6 bases and J by 4 bases, with 16 bases between them. This CDR3 reads CASSAARGPYNEQFF. The CDR3 region has the DNA TGTGCCAGCTCCGCAGCTAGGGGTCCTTACAATGAGCAGTTCTTC.

V and J are TRBV27 and TRBJ2-7; no clear D gene. V was clipped by 4 bases and J by 3 bases, with 10 bases between them. The CDR3 loop spans 13 amino acids. The V gene's germline CDR1 is MNHEY and CDR2 SMNVEV (reference sequence). The CDR3 DNA reads as TGTGCCAGCAGTTCTACTCTAAGCTACGAGCAGTACTTC. Its protein product is CASSSTLSYEQYF.

A note on this clone: The junction shows a germline mismatch at one end, possibly a read error. The V gene is TRBV27, the J gene TRBJ2-7; TRBD1 might be the D (6 bases). The CDR3 has 13 residues. Germline CDR1 reads MNHEY; CDR2 reads SMNVEV (reference sequence). The CDR3 sequence: CASNLGQGYEQYF. The CDR3 coding sequence is TGTGCCAGCAATTTAGGGCAGGGGTACGAGCAGTACTTC.

The rearrangement uses TRBV13 and TRBJ1-2, with D perhaps matching TRBD1 (6 bases). Trimming stripped 4 bases from V and 5 bases from J, with 11 bases between. The V gene's germline CDR1 is PRHDT and CDR2 FYEKMQ (reference sequence). CDR3 length: 13 amino acids. CDR3 residues: CASSSGEYYGYTF. The CDR3 DNA is TGTGCCAGCAGCTCAGGGGAATATTATGGCTACACCTTC. The full variable domain, its missing parts supplied by reference TRBV13 and TRBJ1-2, is AAGVIQSPRHLIKEKRETATLKCYPIPRHDTVYWYQQGPGQDPQFLISFYEKMQSDKGSIPDRFSAQQFSDYHSELNMSSLELGDSALYFCASSSGEYYGYTFGSGTRLTVV.

This rearrangement joins TRBV14 to TRBJ1-2; 9 bases line up with TRBD1. J gave up 10 bases and V 1 base, and 7 bases lay outside the gene matches. Per germline, CDR1 SGHDN and CDR2 FVKESK. The CDR3 has 14 amino acids. The CDR3 loop is CASSQVGTGWDYTF. The CDR3 nucleotides are TGTGCCAGCAGCCAAGTTGGGACAGGGTGGGACTACACCTTC.

V and J are TRBV2 and TRBJ1-2; D is unresolved. The germline V gene has CDR1 SNHLY and CDR2 FYNNEI. V was clipped by 6 bases and J by 7 bases, with 21 bases between them. The CDR3 spans 15 residues. CDR3 DNA sequence: TGTGCCAGCAGGGCCCCTTGGTCTCCTCTGGGTGGCTACACCTTC. Its protein is CASRAPWSPLGGYTF.

As regards this clone: One end of the junction fails to match germline, which may point to a read error. The chain links TRBV4-1 to TRBJ2-7; 7 positions agree with TRBD2. Per germline, CDR1 MGHRA and CDR2 YSYEKL. The CDR3 has 14 amino acids. The CDR3 spells CASSLAGNTYEQYF. The DNA for the CDR3 is TGCGCCAGCAGCCTAGCGGGTAACACCTACGAGCAGTACTTT.

This clone came up a few times. The same CDR3 arises from other DNA sequences in this sample as well. This chain uses TRBV6-5 with TRBJ2-3; the match to TRBD2 covers 7 bases. The CDR3 runs to 15 residues. Per the germline V gene, CDR1 is MNHEY and CDR2 is SVGAGI. V shed 7 bases, J shed 2 bases, and the junction held 9 bases outside the gene matches. DNA for the CDR3: TGTGCCAGCATCTCGTTGGGAGGGAACACAGATACGCAGTATTTT. Translated, it gives CASISLGGNTDTQYF.

V gene TRBV5-1 combines with J gene TRBJ2-3; maybe TRBD1 (5 bases). The V gene's germline CDR1 is SGHRS and CDR2 YFSETQ. This CDR3 contains 14 residues. Trimming stripped 0 bases from V and 0 bases from J, with 5 bases between. CDR3 loop: CASSLGQSTDTQYF. CDR3 bases: TGCGCCAGCAGCTTGGGACAGAGCACAGATACGCAGTATTTT.

This chain joins TRBV5-1 and TRBJ1-1, with 7 bases matching TRBD1. V lost 3 bases, J lost 3 bases, and 17 bases stayed unmatched. This CDR3 contains 18 residues. Looked up from germline, CDR1 is SGHRS and CDR2 is YFSETQ. The CDR3 bases are TGCGCCAGCAGCTGGAGCCAATCGAGGGGGCAGTTTGACACTGAAGCTTTCTTT. Translating gives CASSWSQSRGQFDTEAFF.

The V and J genes are TRBV27 and TRBJ2-7; D uncertain. In germline, CDR1 is MNHEY, CDR2 SMNVEV (reference sequence). The V gene lost 2 bases and the J gene lost 0 bases, with 8 bases spanning the gap. The CDR3 sequence is 14 residues long. Here the CDR3 DNA reads TGTGCCAGCAGTTTAATTCCGAGCTCCTACGAGCAGTACTTC. Translating gives CASSLIPSSYEQYF.

The rearrangement uses TRBV5-6 and TRBJ2-5; D might be TRBD2 (5 bases). Germline V gives CDR1 SGHDT, CDR2 YYEEEE. This CDR3 region has 14 residues. Trimming pared 0 bases from V and 1 base from J, leaving 7 bases between. The CDR3 bases are TGTGCCAGCAGCTTGGATCTAGCCCAAGAGACCCAGTACTTC. Translation: CASSLDLAQETQYF.

This sequence joins TRBV2 and TRBJ2-5, with D unclear. The germline V gene has CDR1 SNHLY and CDR2 FYNNEI. The CDR3 totals 15 residues. Trimming shortened V by 1 base and J by 4 bases, and 13 bases separated the two germline ends. Here the CDR3 reads CASSEGSRGRETQYF. The CDR3 coding sequence is TGTGCCAGCAGTGAAGGGTCGCGAGGCCGAGAGACCCAGTACTTC.

This chain links TRBV6-5 with TRBJ1-1; TRBD1 is a possible D gene (6 bases). Trimming pared 7 bases from V and 2 bases from J, leaving 14 bases between. CDR1 is MNHEY, CDR2 SVGAGI, per germline. The CDR3 consists of 14 residues. The CDR3 region is CASTHGGPNTEAFF. In DNA, the CDR3 is TGTGCCAGCACTCACGGGGGGCCAAACACTGAAGCTTTCTTT.

The CDR3 here is CASSLGVAGGVGELFF. The CDR3 bases are TGTGCCAGCAGCTTGGGGGTAGCGGGAGGCGTCGGGGAGCTGTTTTTT. The rearrangement uses TRBV5-6 and TRBJ2-2; TRBD2 matches at 10 bases. V shed 0 bases and J 7 bases; nucleotides not matched to a gene: 6. The CDR3 contains 16 residues. CDR1 SGHDT and CDR2 YYEEEE come from the germline V gene.

This clone turned up a few times. The chain links TRBV4-1 to TRBJ1-5; D is possibly TRBD1 (5 bases). Germline V CDR1 and CDR2: MGHRA, YSYEKL. The CDR3 is 14 amino acids. Deletions cut 1 base from V and 3 bases from J, with 7 bases between. The CDR3 DNA reads TGCGCCAGCAGCCAAGGACAGTTCAATCAGCCCCAGCATTTT. This sequence encodes CASSQGQFNQPQHF.

The V gene is TRBV5-5, the J gene TRBJ1-5; 9 nucleotides align to TRBD1. There are 15 residues in the CDR3. Unmatched junction bases numbered 11, after V lost 2 bases and J lost 11 bases. In germline, CDR1 is SGHKS, CDR2 YYEKEE (reference sequence). CDR3 DNA sequence: TGTGCCAGCAGCTTTACGACAGGGGGACACAGGGCCCAGCATTTT. It yields the protein CASSFTTGGHRAQHF. Combining the CDR3 with reference TRBV5-5 and TRBJ1-5 gives the whole variable domain DAGVTQSPTHLIKTRGQQVTLRCSPISGHKSVSWYQQVLGQGPQFIFQYYEKEERGRGNFPDRFSARQFPNYSSELNVNALLLGDSALYLCASSFTTGGHRAQHFGDGTRLSIL.

The V and J genes are TRBV7-9 and TRBJ1-6; D perhaps matches TRBD1 (6 bases). CDR3 length: 12 amino acids. The germline gives CDR1 SEHNR, CDR2 FQNEAQ (reference sequence). V gave up 6 bases and J gave up 9 bases, with 9 bases separating them. The CDR3 DNA follows: TGTGCCAGCAGGGGGGGGCCTTCACCCCTCCACTTT. This encodes CASRGGPSPLHF.

This clone showed up just once. The chain couples TRBV15 to TRBJ2-5; 9 bases map to TRBD1. Trimming took 5 bases from V and 5 from J; bases not matched to a gene: 9. The CDR3 loop spans 15 amino acids. Germline CDR1 reads LNHNV; CDR2 reads YYDKDF (reference sequence). CDR3 residues: CATSDTGGEAETQYF. In DNA form, the CDR3 reads TGTGCCACCAGCGACACAGGGGGCGAGGCGGAGACCCAGTACTTC.

The chain joins TRBV19 to TRBJ2-3; 7 bases map to TRBD2. J was trimmed by 2 bases and V by 3 bases; bases with no gene match: 2. Germline V CDR1 and CDR2: LNHDA, SQIVND (reference sequence). The CDR3 runs 14 residues. The CDR3 loop is CASSILAATDTQYF. CDR3 sequence (DNA): TGTGCCAGTAGTATTCTAGCGGCCACAGATACGCAGTATTTT.

J is TRBJ2-2 and V is TRBV15, with 7 bases matching TRBD1. The CDR3 consists of 15 residues. Germline V lookup: CDR1 LNHNV, CDR2 YYDKDF (reference sequence). Losses at the gene ends were 3 bases for V and 4 bases for J; bases not matched to a gene: 5. The CDR3 here is CATSRLGQSTGELFF. The CDR3 coding sequence is TGTGCCACCAGCAGGCTGGGACAGTCCACCGGGGAGCTGTTTTTT. The full variable domain, with the rest looked up from reference TRBV15 and TRBJ2-2, is DAMVIQNPRYQVTQFGKPVTLSCSQTLNHNVMYWYQQKSSQAPKLLFHYYDKDFNNEADTPDNFQSRRPNTSFCFLDIRSPGLGDTAMYLCATSRLGQSTGELFFGEGSRLTVL.

The CDR3 sequence: CAISATGNQPQHF. The CDR3 bases are TGTGCCATCAGTGCTACAGGGAATCAGCCCCAGCATTTT. The chain uses TRBV10-3 and TRBJ1-5; a weak D match, TRBD1 (6 bases). V was trimmed by 4 bases and J by 4 bases, leaving 8 bases between them. CDR3 length: 13 amino acids. In germline, CDR1 is ENHRY, CDR2 SYGVKD.

V gene TRBV7-9 combines with J gene TRBJ2-7; D may be TRBD1 (5 bases). The CDR3 is 15 amino acids. Germline V gives CDR1 SEHNR, CDR2 FQNEAQ (reference sequence). Trimming left V 4 bases short and J 2 bases short, with 15 bases between. CDR3 amino acids: CASSYTGVGTYEQYF. CDR3 DNA: TGTGCCAGCAGCTATACAGGCGTGGGTACCTACGAGCAGTACTTC.

The chain carries TRBV6-5 and TRBJ1-2, with 9 bases aligning to TRBD1. The CDR3 covers 15 residues. Trimming cost V 4 bases and J 4 bases; bases outside gene matches: 7. Germline CDR1 reads MNHEY; CDR2 reads SVGAGI. The CDR3 reads CASSLGQGFGYGYTF. The CDR3 region has the DNA TGTGCCAGCAGTTTGGGACAGGGTTTTGGCTATGGCTACACCTTC.

This sequence joins TRBV2 and TRBJ2-7, with D possibly matching TRBD1 (5 bases). The CDR3 is 12 residues long. Trimming took 6 bases from V and 3 from J, leaving 9 bases between them. The germline gives CDR1 SNHLY, CDR2 FYNNEI. Here the CDR3 DNA reads TGTGCCAGCAGCTACAGGTTCTACGAGCAGTACTTC. This gives the protein CASSYRFYEQYF.

The chain joins TRBV5-6 to TRBJ1-3; TRBD1 might be the D (5 bases). V lost 3 bases, J lost 0 bases, and 10 bases lay in between. The CDR3 covers 15 residues. In germline, CDR1 is SGHDT, CDR2 YYEEEE. The CDR3 spells CASSSAGLSGNTIYF. The CDR3 DNA reads TGTGCCAGCAGCTCAGCAGGGCTCTCTGGAAACACCATATATTTT.

The gene calls are TRBV19 and TRBJ2-7, with D perhaps TRBD1 or TRBD2 (5 bases each). Germline-derived CDR1 and CDR2 are LNHDA and SQIVND (reference sequence). The V end lost 3 bases, the J end lost 6 bases, and 15 bases lay between the germline ends. CDR3 length equals 14 residues. CDR3 DNA: TGTGCCAGTAGTATCTGGGACGAGGACGGCGAGCAGTACTTC. Protein sequence: CASSIWDEDGEQYF.

The chain is built from TRBV5-5 and TRBJ2-1, with TRBD1 identical over 7 bases. CDR1 is SGHKS and CDR2 is YYEKEE in the germline V gene (reference sequence). The length of the CDR3 is 14 residues. V dropped 3 bases and J dropped 8; count of bases not matched to a gene: 8. CDR3 nucleotide sequence: TGTGCCAGCAGCTCGGGGATACAGGGGTATGAGCAGTTCTTC. It is translated as CASSSGIQGYEQFF.

There are a few counts of this clone. The J gene is TRBJ2-4, the V gene TRBV18; the D gene is possibly TRBD1 (6 bases). The V gene lost 3 bases and the J gene lost 8 bases, with 11 bases spanning the gap. The CDR3 loop spans 13 amino acids. The germline V gene encodes CDR1 KGHSH and CDR2 LQKENI. CDR3 sequence: CASSPLKGDIQYF. CDR3 nucleotides: TGTGCCAGCTCACCGCTAAAGGGGGACATTCAGTACTTC.